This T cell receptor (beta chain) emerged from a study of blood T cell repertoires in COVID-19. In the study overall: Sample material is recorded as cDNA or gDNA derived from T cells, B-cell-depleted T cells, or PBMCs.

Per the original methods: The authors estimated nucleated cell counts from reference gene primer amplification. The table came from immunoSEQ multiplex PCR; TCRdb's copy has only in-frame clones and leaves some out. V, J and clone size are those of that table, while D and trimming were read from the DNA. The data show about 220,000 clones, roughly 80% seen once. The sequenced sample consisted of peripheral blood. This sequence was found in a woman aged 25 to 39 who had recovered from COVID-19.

The CDR3 spells CAWRPRTATTNEKLFF. As DNA, the CDR3 is TGTGCCTGGAGACCCCGCACAGCTACAACTAATGAAAAACTGTTTTTT. This rearrangement joins TRBV30 to TRBJ1-4; the D is unclear. The V end was cut by 3 bases, the J end by 0 bases, with 14 bases between. Germline-derived CDR1 and CDR2 are GTSNPN and SVGIG (reference sequence). The CDR3 has 16 residues.